These T cell receptor beta chains were read from a single sample in a study of blood T cell repertoires in COVID-19. Some clones are missing from TCRdb's copy, which holds only in-frame ones; the method was immunoSEQ multiplex PCR. Here the sample spans under 200,000 clones, 70% to 90% being singletons. The source material was peripheral blood. These TCRs come from a woman older than 75 with COVID-19, enrolled during active disease. The CDR3 runs from the conserved cysteine through the conserved F or W.

j_call	v_call	cdr3_aa
TRBJ2-2	TRBV5-4	CASSLEGGRASGELFF
TRBJ1-6	TRBV19	CASSIVGQGAPSSYNSPLHF
TRBJ1-1	TRBV5-1	CASSLELGASRMTAFF
TRBJ2-5	TRBV2	CASSGAVAGGETQYF
TRBJ1-2	TRBV9	CASSLSGYGYTF
TRBJ2-3	TRBV5-1	CASSLDGRQGDTQYF
TRBJ2-7	TRBV2	CASSVGDSYEQYF
TRBJ2-1	TRBV10-3	CAISGDRDSNEQFF
TRBJ1-4	TRBV6-5	CASSQQGGNEKLFF
TRBJ1-5	TRBV7-2	CASSTHQGGPQHF
TRBJ2-6	TRBV6-6	CARPGQAHSGANVLTF
TRBJ1-2	TRBV2	CASSEARGYTF
TRBJ1-5	TRBV10-1	CASSLLARGREKPQHF
TRBJ1-2	TRBV6-1	CASSEAPSDGYGYTF
TRBJ1-5	TRBV6-5	CASRRQAYSNQPQHF
TRBJ2-3	TRBV3-1/TRBV3-2	CASRRGAGDTDTQYF
TRBJ2-3	TRBV7-2	CASSYQTSGADTQYF
TRBJ1-2	TRBV19	CASSFRGPGSYGYTF
TRBJ1-1	TRBV7-3	CASSPGGTNTEAFF
TRBJ2-7	TRBV2	CASTRASGNYEQYF
TRBJ1-6	TRBV7-9	CASSYGQVYSPLHF
TRBJ1-2	TRBV5-1	CASSFTGDPNYGYTF
TRBJ2-2	TRBV5-5	CASSLGSLRDAPRTGELFF
TRBJ2-1	TRBV2	CASSPTSTGSIYNEQFF
TRBJ2-7	TRBV5-4	CASSLGSGSHTYEQYF
TRBJ1-1	TRBV11-2	CASSPGQMNTEAFF
TRBJ1-1	TRBV5-4	CASSPAPRGGAMNTEAFF
TRBJ2-1	TRBV14	CASSYLAGGPKEQFF
TRBJ2-2	TRBV5-6	CASSLRGRYTGELFF
TRBJ2-5	TRBV5-1	CASSRTSGGRQETQYF
TRBJ1-2	TRBV29-1	CSVDGQGESYGYTF
TRBJ1-3	TRBV7-3	CASLGQLSGNTIYF
TRBJ2-3	TRBV7-9	CASSLTSAGTQYF
TRBJ2-1	TRBV3-1/TRBV3-2	CASSQVGLRGEQFF
TRBJ2-7	TRBV7-8	CASSSGQPYEQYF
TRBJ2-1	TRBV6-5	CASNFGPEGANEQFF
TRBJ1-5	TRBV10-3	CAISSTGTSNQPQHF
TRBJ2-2	TRBV24-1	CATSDPTSGGTGELFF
TRBJ2-3	TRBV5-1	CASGQGVSDTQYF
TRBJ1-1	TRBV19	CASSTSGTAKEAFF
TRBJ2-7	TRBV4-2	CASSRPPGTAGEQYF
TRBJ2-7	TRBV10-3	CAITPTSGGEYEQYF
TRBJ2-7	TRBV9	CASTKTVHPTYEQYF
TRBJ1-2	TRBV27	CASSPVLDYGYTF